This T cell receptor beta chain was sequenced during a study of T cell changes during pregnancy in multiple sclerosis. Profiling relied on immunoSEQ multiplex PCR, and the TCRdb table lists in-frame clones only, not all of them. The table includes under 85,000 clones, roughly 94% detected once. The CDR3 loop spans 14 amino acids. Germline V gene data show CDR1 as ENHRY and CDR2 as SYGVKD. J gave up 5 bases and V 6 bases, and 6 bases lay outside the gene matches. The V call is TRBV10-3, the J call TRBJ2-2; 7 bases line up with TRBD1. The receptor's source is a female donor with multiple sclerosis, enrolled in a pregnancy study. This specimen consisted of peripheral blood, obtained in the third trimester of pregnancy. CDR3 sequence reads: CAIRDTGVTGELFF. CDR3 sequence (DNA): TGTGCCATCAGAGATACAGGGGTTACCGGGGAGCTGTTTTTT.